This TCR beta chain emerged from a study of a mutant IDH1 vaccine in newly diagnosed glioma. Regarding the study as a whole: No link was apparently found between pseudoprogression and changes in top peripheral T cell clonotypes.

To note about this clone: As yet, its antigen is unknown.

Regarding time point: week 11, during vaccination. All doses held 300 ug of mutant IDH1 20-mer peptide, with topical imiquimod. In germline, CDR1 is MGHRA, CDR2 YSYEKL. The V and J ends lost 2 bases and 0 bases, in that order; junction bases with no gene match: 6. The CDR3 is 17 amino acids. Only in-frame clones appear in the TCRdb table, and some are missing; sequencing was by immunoSEQ multiplex PCR. The sample contains over 60,000 clones, 89% of which appear only once. The clonotype comes from a middle-aged man with glioma. Sequences were derived from PBMCs, sampled from a glioma patient whose treatment included an IDH1 peptide vaccine. This chain links TRBV4-1 with TRBJ2-2; 7 positions agree with TRBD2. CDR3 sequence: CASSQRGGGTNTGELFF. The CDR3, as DNA: TGCGCCAGCAGCCAAAGAGGCGGGGGAACGAACACCGGGGAGCTGTTTTTT.